Listed below are T cell receptor beta chains from one sample, sequenced in a study of technical replicates of blood from a few donors. TCRdb's table, derived via immunoSEQ multiplex PCR, lists solely in-frame clones and lacks some. The data show 70,000 to 95,000 clones, with 91% seen just once and 0.39% held by the top ten. Sequencing used T cells isolated from PBMCs. The receptors originated from a human donor in good health. Some clones in this sample may be carry-over from other donors' samples. CDR3s include the opening cysteine and the closing phenylalanine or tryptophan. Each record gives: V gene, D gene, J gene, clone size, CDR3 DNA, CDR3 protein. A D gene is named only where the DNA matches it firmly. Clone size is stated in some rows and not others, as once, few, many or a class when expanded.

>TRBV5-1|NA|TRBJ2-1|NA
TGCGCCAGCAGGAGGCATAAGCAGCAGTTCTTC
CASRRHKQQFF
>TRBV6-1|TRBD2|TRBJ2-7|NA
TGTGCCAGCAGTGAAACCCTCAGCGGGGTCTACGAGCAGTACTTC
CASSETLSGVYEQYF
>TRBV13|TRBD2|TRBJ2-1|NA
TGTGCCAGCAGCTTTCTGACTAGCGGGAGAGGAACTAGGAATGAGCAGTTCTTC
CASSFLTSGRGTRNEQFF
>TRBV4-2|TRBD2|TRBJ2-7|NA
TGTGCCAGCAGCCCCCTCGGGGTTGGTAGCGGGACCTACGAGCAGTACTTC
CASSPLGVGSGTYEQYF
>TRBV25-1|NA|TRBJ2-3|NA
TGTGCCAGCAGTGTTTTTGCAGGGTTTTCAGATACGCAGTATTTT
CASSVFAGFSDTQYF
>TRBV4-1|TRBD2|TRBJ2-1|NA
TGCGCCAGCAGCCACGGCTATATGACTAGCGAATACAATGAGCAGTTCTTC
CASSHGYMTSEYNEQFF
>TRBV7-8|TRBD1|TRBJ1-1|NA
TGTGCCAGCAGCCAACCCGACAGGGGGGATACTGAAGCTTTCTTT
CASSQPDRGDTEAFF
>TRBV19|TRBD1|TRBJ2-1|NA
TGTGCCAGTAGTACCGGGACAGGGGGCATCTCCTACAATGAGCAGTTCTTC
CASSTGTGGISYNEQFF
>TRBV7-2|NA|TRBJ2-7|NA
TGTGCCAGCAGCTTAGGTACAGGACTATCCTACGAGCAGTACTTC
CASSLGTGLSYEQYF
>TRBV19|NA|TRBJ2-1|NA
TGTGCCAGTAGTATAGTAGCAGCCTACAATGAGCAGTTCTTC
CASSIVAAYNEQFF
>TRBV6-6|TRBD1|TRBJ2-7|NA
TGTGCCAGCAGAACCGGGACAGGAGTTCACGAGCAGTACTTC
CASRTGTGVHEQYF
>TRBV27|TRBD1|TRBJ1-2|NA
TGTGCCAGCAGTCAAGCTTCGACAGGGTTCAATGGCTACACCTTC
CASSQASTGFNGYTF
>TRBV15|TRBD1|TRBJ1-2|NA
TGTGCCACCAGCACTGACAGGGAACTGATTATGGGCTACACCTTC
CATSTDRELIMGYTF
>TRBV19|NA|TRBJ2-5|NA
TGTGCCAGTAGTATGAGGGTAGAAGCTGAGACCCAGTACTTC
CASSMRVEAETQYF
>TRBV7-9|TRBD2|TRBJ2-7|NA
TGTGCCAGCAGTTCTGGAGGGACTAGCGGGAGAGGGGAGCAGTACTTC
CASSSGGTSGRGEQYF
>TRBV2|NA|TRBJ2-1|NA
TGTGCCAGCAGTGAAGGTCCAGCGACGACCTACAATGAGCAGTTCTTC
CASSEGPATTYNEQFF
>TRBV5-4|TRBD1|TRBJ2-1|NA
TGTGCCAGCACGGGGACAGGGAACAATGAGCAGTTCTTC
CASTGTGNNEQFF
>TRBV27|TRBD1|TRBJ2-6|NA
TGTGCCAGCGGTCGGGGACAGGGATTCTCTGGGGCCAACGTCCTGACTTTC
CASGRGQGFSGANVLTF
>TRBV13|NA|TRBJ1-4|NA
TGTGCCAGCAGCTTACGGCAGGGCGATGAAAAACTGTTTTTT
CASSLRQGDEKLFF
>TRBV28|TRBD1|TRBJ1-5|NA
TGTGCCAGCAGCCCGGTGGACAGGGGGCCCGGTCAGCCCCAGCATTTT
CASSPVDRGPGQPQHF
>TRBV5-5|NA|TRBJ2-7|NA
TGTGCCAGCAGCTTGGTGGGAGACACCGTCTACGAGCAGTACTTC
CASSLVGDTVYEQYF
>TRBV6-5|NA|TRBJ2-2|NA
TGTGCCAGCAGTTACCTCAGGGTCTACACCGGGGAGCTGTTTTTT
CASSYLRVYTGELFF
>TRBV5-1|NA|TRBJ2-7|NA
TGCGCCAGCAGCTTGGTTAGTGTAACCTACGAGCAGTACTTC
CASSLVSVTYEQYF
>TRBV28|NA|TRBJ1-2|NA
TGTGCCAGCTCGCGACAGAACTATGGCTACACCTTC
CASSRQNYGYTF
>TRBV6-5|TRBD2|TRBJ2-7|NA
TGTGCCAGCAGTTCGGGACTAGCGGGGGCCTACGAGCAGTACTTC
CASSSGLAGAYEQYF
>TRBV6-6|TRBD1|TRBJ1-1|NA
TGTGCCAGCAGTTACCCTACAGGGGCCACTGAAGCTTTCTTT
CASSYPTGATEAFF
>TRBV19|NA|TRBJ1-5|NA
TGTGCCAGCTGTAATGGGGGCAGCAATCAGCCCCAGCATTTT
CASCNGGSNQPQHF
>TRBV5-1|NA|TRBJ2-3|NA
TGCGCCAGCAGCTTGGAGGTGGCAGGGCTCGCAGATACGCAGTATTTT
CASSLEVAGLADTQYF
>TRBV7-8|TRBD2|TRBJ2-2|NA
TGTGCCAGCACCACCCCACTAGCGTCAACCGGGGAGCTGTTTTTT
CASTTPLASTGELFF
>TRBV6-1|TRBD2|TRBJ2-1|NA
TGTGCCAGCACAAGCGGGAGTAAGGATGAGCAGTTCTTC
CASTSGSKDEQFF
>TRBV13|NA|TRBJ2-7|NA
TGTGCCAGCAGCTTAGGCGTATCGGCGGACTCCTACGAGCAGTACTTC
CASSLGVSADSYEQYF
>TRBV27|TRBD2|TRBJ2-7|NA
TGTGCCAGCAGGGGACTTCAAGCGGGAGACTACGAGCAGTACTTC
CASRGLQAGDYEQYF
>TRBV2|NA|TRBJ2-7|NA
TGTGCCAGCAGGCAGTCGGAGTCCTACGAGCAGTACTTC
CASRQSESYEQYF
>TRBV27|NA|TRBJ1-2|NA
TGTGCCAGCAGTCATGACTTGCTTAACTATGGCTACACCTTC
CASSHDLLNYGYTF
>TRBV6-5|TRBD1|TRBJ2-5|NA
TGTGCCAGCAGAGAGATCCGACAGGGGAGGGAGACCCAGTACTTC
CASREIRQGRETQYF
>TRBV18|TRBD2|TRBJ2-2|NA
TGTGCCAGCTCACCAAGCGGGGGGAACACCGGGGAGCTGTTTTTT
CASSPSGGNTGELFF
>TRBV18|NA|TRBJ1-3|NA
TGTGCCAGCTCACCTATCGAGGCCGGTGCTGGAAACACCATATATTTT
CASSPIEAGAGNTIYF
>TRBV6-5|TRBD1|TRBJ1-2|once
TGTGCCAGCAGGGGGACAGGGTACGGCTACACCTTC
CASRGTGYGYTF
>TRBV10-3|NA|TRBJ1-2|NA
TGTGCCATCAGTGATTATGCCCTGGGAGCTAACTATGGCTACACCTTC
CAISDYALGANYGYTF
>TRBV28|NA|TRBJ2-7|NA
TGTGCCAGCAGTTTTCAGGGTTGGTTCTACGAGCAGTACTTC
CASSFQGWFYEQYF